The 30 T cell receptor beta chains presented below share a single source sample, sequenced in a study of blood T cell repertoires in COVID-19. Profiling relied on immunoSEQ multiplex PCR, and the TCRdb table lists in-frame clones only, not all of them. Altogether 180,000 or so clones are present, about nine tenths being singletons, with the ten largest covering 3.5% to 4.5%. The sequenced material came from peripheral blood. Receptors originate from a woman under 40 with acute or convalescent COVID-19.

The rearrangement joins TRBV21-1 to TRBJ1-2; the D call of TRBD1 is as the table states it, not checked on the DNA. TRBV21-1 is a listed pseudogene. This CDR3 spans 14 amino acids. DNA for the CDR3: TGTGCCAGCAGTATCCCCGGGACAGACGATGGCTACACCTTC. Translating it yields CASSIPGTDDGYTF.

This clone was detected only once. The chain employs TRBV11-3 and TRBJ2-1; maybe TRBD2 (6 bases). Trimming took off 5 bases at V and 9 bases at J, with 14 bases between the two ends. From germline, CDR1 is SGHNT and CDR2 YENEEA. The length of the CDR3 is 13 residues. The CDR3 sequence is CASSPAFGGEQFF. CDR3 coding DNA: TGTGCCAGCAGCCCGGCATTCGGGGGTGAGCAGTTCTTC.

This clone showed up just once. The gene calls are TRBV27 and TRBJ1-5; no clear D. The germline V gene encodes CDR1 MNHEY and CDR2 SMNVEV (reference sequence). The germline V and J ends were trimmed by 7 bases and 0 bases, with 13 bases remaining between them. The CDR3 loop spans 15 amino acids. CDR3 sequence reads: CASKAEPYSNQPQHF. In DNA form, the CDR3 reads TGTGCCAGCAAGGCGGAACCTTATAGCAATCAGCCCCAGCATTTT.

The CDR3 DNA is TGTGCCAGCCGGGAGTACTACGAGCAGTACTTC. Translated: CASREYYEQYF. The rearrangement links TRBV2 to TRBJ2-7; the D gene is possibly TRBD2 (6 bases). This CDR3 has 11 amino acids. Germline V gives CDR1 SNHLY, CDR2 FYNNEI. V was cut by 8 bases and J by 3 bases, with 8 bases left in between.

The chain links TRBV5-1 to TRBJ2-2, with 10 bases aligning to TRBD2. The CDR3 extends over 15 amino acids. CDR1 is SGHRS and CDR2 is YFSETQ in the germline V gene. V shed 0 bases, J shed 10 bases, and the junction held 6 bases outside the gene matches. CDR3 sequence (DNA): TGCGCCAGCAGCTTGGATCCTAGCGGGAGTGAGGAGCTGTTTTTT. Translated: CASSLDPSGSEELFF.

The J gene is TRBJ2-1, the V gene TRBV28, with 8 positions matching TRBD2. The germline CDR1 and CDR2 sequences are MDHEN and SYDVKM. Trimming removed 7 bases from V and 2 bases from J; junction bases left unmatched: 7. This CDR3 is built from 15 residues. In DNA form, the CDR3 reads TGTGCCAGCATTACGGGACTAGTCCCCTACAATGAGCAGTTCTTC. Translating it yields CASITGLVPYNEQFF. The full variable domain, in which reference TRBV28 and TRBJ2-1 provide the parts outside the CDR3, is DVKVTQSSRYLVKRTGEKVFLECVQDMDHENMFWYRQDPGLGLRLIYFSYDVKMKEKGDIPEGYSVSREKKERFSLILESASTNQTSMYLCASITGLVPYNEQFFGPGTRLTVL.

CDR3 coding DNA: TGTGCCAGCAGTTTCCTGGGGGGGGCAGAAGCTTTCTTT. Its protein is CASSFLGGAEAFF. This sequence joins TRBV27 and TRBJ1-1, with D perhaps TRBD1 (6 bases). Looked up from germline, CDR1 is MNHEY and CDR2 is SMNVEV (reference sequence). CDR3 size: 13 residues. The ends were cut back, 3 bases at V and 8 bases at J, with 13 bases in the middle.

As concerns this clone: Other DNA sequences in the sample encode the same CDR3. This sequence joins TRBV28 and TRBJ2-7, with D unresolved. The germline V gene has CDR1 MDHEN and CDR2 SYDVKM. There are 11 residues in the CDR3. V was clipped by 2 bases and J by 7 bases, with 6 bases between them. Written as DNA, the CDR3 is TGTGCCAGCAGTTTACGAGGAGAGCAGTACTTC. The encoded protein is CASSLRGEQYF. The full variable domain, completed using reference TRBV28 and TRBJ2-7, is DVKVTQSSRYLVKRTGEKVFLECVQDMDHENMFWYRQDPGLGLRLIYFSYDVKMKEKGDIPEGYSVSREKKERFSLILESASTNQTSMYLCASSLRGEQYFGPGTRLTVT.

J is TRBJ1-2 and V is TRBV5-1, with D possibly TRBD1 on 5 matching bases. Germline CDR1 is SGHRS and CDR2 is YFSETQ. Trimming took 4 bases from V and 4 from J, leaving 23 bases between them. The CDR3 has 17 amino acids. CDR3 in amino acids: CASSPWTNRVTLYGYTF. The DNA for the CDR3 is TGCGCCAGCAGCCCCTGGACAAACCGGGTTACCCTCTATGGCTACACCTTC. The whole variable domain, filled in from reference TRBV5-1 and TRBJ1-2, reads KAGVTQTPRYLIKTRGQQVTLSCSPISGHRSVSWYQQTPGQGLQFLFEYFSETQRNKGNFPGRFSGRQFSNSRSEMNVSTLELGDSALYLCASSPWTNRVTLYGYTFGSGTRLTVV.

The chain couples TRBV27 to TRBJ1-1; 8 nucleotides agree with TRBD1. The CDR3 length is 14 residues. V lost 5 bases and J lost 4; bases outside the gene matches: 6. The germline gives CDR1 MNHEY, CDR2 SMNVEV (reference sequence). The CDR3 is CASSLGQGGTEAFF. As DNA, the CDR3 is TGTGCCAGCAGTCTCGGACAGGGAGGCACTGAAGCTTTCTTT.

This sequence joins TRBV5-1 and TRBJ2-5, with TRBD1 identical over 7 bases. The CDR3 is made up of 15 amino acids. The ends lost 0 bases at V and 0 bases at J; junction bases unmatched: 2. Germline V lookup: CDR1 SGHRS, CDR2 YFSETQ. CDR3 sequence: CASSLDRGDQETQYF. In nucleotides, the CDR3 is TGCGCCAGCAGCTTGGACAGGGGCGACCAAGAGACCCAGTACTTC.

The J gene is TRBJ2-2, the V gene TRBV5-1; D is undetermined. The CDR3 has 12 amino acids. V dropped 6 bases and J dropped 7 bases, with 10 bases sitting between them. Germline lookup yields CDR1 SGHRS and CDR2 YFSETQ. Here the CDR3 DNA reads TGCGCCAGCACCAGGTACGACGGGGAGCTGTTTTTT. It specifies CASTRYDGELFF.

This sequence joins TRBV27 and TRBJ1-5; 7 nucleotides match TRBD1. There are 14 residues in the CDR3. Germline V gene lookup returns CDR1 MNHEY and CDR2 SMNVEV (reference sequence). Losses at the gene ends were 6 bases for V and 6 bases for J; bases not matched to a gene: 8. The CDR3 DNA reads as TGTGCCAGCAGGGCCTCAGGGGGAAGTCAGCCCCAGCATTTT. It specifies CASRASGGSQPQHF.

The rearrangement uses TRBV28 and TRBJ2-1; D is ambiguous. The CDR3 covers 15 residues. Germline V gene data show CDR1 as MDHEN and CDR2 as SYDVKM. Trimming cost V 2 bases and J 1 base, with 9 bases left between them. The CDR3 bases are TGTGCCAGCAGTTTAAAGCTAGAGTCCTACAATGAGCAGTTCTTC. The encoded protein is CASSLKLESYNEQFF. The full variable domain, rest sourced from reference TRBV28 and TRBJ2-1, is DVKVTQSSRYLVKRTGEKVFLECVQDMDHENMFWYRQDPGLGLRLIYFSYDVKMKEKGDIPEGYSVSREKKERFSLILESASTNQTSMYLCASSLKLESYNEQFFGPGTRLTVL.

The genes are TRBV28 and TRBJ2-7, with 7 bases aligning to TRBD1. Germline CDR1 MDHEN, CDR2 SYDVKM. The CDR3 runs to 12 residues. Trimming took 5 bases from V and 6 from J; bases not matched to a gene: 4. CDR3 in amino acids: CASSPRGFEQYF. The CDR3 nucleotides are TGTGCCAGCAGTCCCAGGGGGTTCGAGCAGTACTTC. Full variable domain (remainder filled in from reference TRBV28 and TRBJ2-7): DVKVTQSSRYLVKRTGEKVFLECVQDMDHENMFWYRQDPGLGLRLIYFSYDVKMKEKGDIPEGYSVSREKKERFSLILESASTNQTSMYLCASSPRGFEQYFGPGTRLTVT.

The chain couples TRBV11-2 to TRBJ2-1, with no clear D. V was pared by 2 bases and J by 5 bases, with 13 bases between. Germline loops: CDR1 SGHAT, CDR2 FQNNGV. The CDR3 sequence is 15 residues long. CDR3 in DNA: TGTGCCAGCAGCTTAATCCGTGGCAGTAACAATGAGCAGTTCTTC. Translating it yields CASSLIRGSNNEQFF.

CDR3 amino acids: CASSDSSGRISYNEQFF. The CDR3 region has the DNA TGTGCCAGCAGCGACTCTAGCGGGAGGATCTCCTACAATGAGCAGTTCTTC. The chain couples TRBV9 to TRBJ2-1; 11 nucleotides align to TRBD2. The CDR3 extends over 17 amino acids. J was trimmed by 0 bases and V by 3 bases; bases with no gene match: 5. Germline V lookup: CDR1 SGDLS, CDR2 YYNGEE.

The V and J genes are TRBV28 and TRBJ2-3; tentatively, D is TRBD1 (6 bases). V lost 7 bases and J 8 bases, leaving 19 bases between the germline ends. The CDR3 spans 14 residues. From germline, CDR1 is MDHEN and CDR2 SYDVKM. CDR3 amino acids: CASTDPTTGTTQYF. The CDR3 DNA reads TGTGCCAGCACCGATCCCACGACAGGCACTACGCAGTATTTT.

In its sample, this clone was seen once. The chain carries TRBV6-2 or TRBV6-3 and TRBJ1-1; TRBD1 is a possible D gene (5 bases). The V gene's germline CDR1 is MNHEY and CDR2 SVGEGT. Trimming removed 0 bases at V and 11 bases at J, with 13 bases between. This CDR3 spans 13 amino acids. The CDR3 region is CASSYSGQSYAFF. The CDR3 nucleotides read TGTGCCAGCAGTTACTCGGGGCAGAGTTACGCTTTCTTT.

V usage is TRBV7-9 and J usage is TRBJ1-2; 8 bases fit TRBD1. Germline CDR1 is SEHNR and CDR2 is FQNEAQ (reference sequence). Unmatched junction bases numbered 8, after V lost 5 bases and J lost 6 bases. The CDR3 consists of 14 residues. CDR3 protein: CASSQGQGADGYTF. Here the CDR3 DNA reads TGTGCCAGCAGCCAAGGACAGGGTGCAGATGGCTACACCTTC.

V usage is TRBV15 and J usage is TRBJ2-3; a possible D gene is TRBD2 (6 bases). Germline loops: CDR1 LNHNV, CDR2 YYDKDF (reference sequence). The CDR3 consists of 16 residues. Trimming removed 1 base from V and 0 bases from J, with 11 bases in between. This CDR3 is CATSRGGGTSTDTQYF. CDR3 nucleotides: TGTGCCACCAGCAGAGGCGGCGGGACCAGCACAGATACGCAGTATTTT.

The rearrangement links TRBV11-3 to TRBJ1-3, with D possibly being TRBD1 (5 bases). The germline CDR1 and CDR2 sequences are SGHNT and YENEEA. Trimming pared 5 bases from V and 4 bases from J, leaving 9 bases between. The CDR3 runs 13 residues. CDR3 nucleotides: TGTGCCAGCAGCCCCGGGGGAGGAAACACCATATATTTT. Residues: CASSPGGGNTIYF.

The V and J genes are TRBV19 and TRBJ1-5; 8 bases align to TRBD1. This CDR3 has 14 residues. Losses at the gene ends were 3 bases for V and 10 bases for J; bases not matched to a gene: 8. The germline V gene has CDR1 LNHDA and CDR2 SQIVND (reference sequence). The CDR3 region has the DNA TGTGCCAGTAGTATCAGGGCAGGGGGCGAACCCCAGCATTTT. It codes for CASSIRAGGEPQHF. The entire variable domain, with the rest obtained from reference TRBV19 and TRBJ1-5, is as follows: DGGITQSPKYLFRKEGQNVTLSCEQNLNHDAMYWYRQDPGQGLRLIYYSQIVNDFQKGDIAEGYSVSREKKESFPLTVTSAQKNPTAFYLCASSIRAGGEPQHFGDGTRLSIL.

This clone has more than one count but fewer than ten. The chain employs TRBV28 and TRBJ1-4; 7 nucleotides match TRBD1. Trimming at V came to 10 bases and at J to 8 bases, leaving 10 bases not matched to a gene. The CDR3 loop spans 13 amino acids. The germline gives CDR1 MDHEN, CDR2 SYDVKM. CDR3 in DNA: TGTGCCACAGCCGGGACAGAGTACGAAAAACTGTTTTTT. It yields the protein CATAGTEYEKLFF.

The chain combines TRBV29-1 with TRBJ2-1; TRBD2 matches at 7 bases. This CDR3 has 15 residues. Trimming at V came to 3 bases and at J to 10 bases, leaving 15 bases not matched to a gene. CDR1 and CDR2 from the germline V gene are SQVTM and ANQGSEA. The CDR3 bases are TGCAGCGTTGATTATAATGCGGGAGAAGTTGGCGAGCAGTTCTTC. As protein: CSVDYNAGEVGEQFF.

The rearrangement uses TRBV2 and TRBJ2-5; 12 nucleotides line up with TRBD2. Germline CDR1 and CDR2: SNHLY and FYNNEI. CDR3 length: 16 residues. Trimming took 7 bases from V and 3 from J; bases not matched to a gene: 9. For the CDR3, the DNA is TGTGCCAGCAAGGGGGGGTCTAGCGGGAGGGAAGAGACCCAGTACTTC. Its translation is CASKGGSSGREETQYF.

The chain recombines TRBV18 with TRBJ2-7; 9 bases align to TRBD1. The germline V gene has CDR1 KGHSH and CDR2 LQKENI. With V trimmed by 3 bases and J by 3 bases, 6 bases remained unmatched. CDR3 length equals 15 residues. The CDR3 DNA is TGTGCCAGCTCACCTTTGACAGGGGGTGGCTACGAGCAGTACTTC. This sequence encodes CASSPLTGGGYEQYF. Full variable domain (remainder filled in from reference TRBV18 and TRBJ2-7): NAGVMQNPRHLVRRRGQEARLRCSPMKGHSHVYWYRQLPEEGLKFMVYLQKENIIDESGMPKERFSAEFPKEGPSILRIQQVVRGDSAAYFCASSPLTGGGYEQYFGPGTRLTVT.

The chain recombines TRBV7-9 with TRBJ1-2; D is unclear. Germline values: CDR1 SEHNR, CDR2 FQNEAQ (reference sequence). The V end was cut by 8 bases, the J end by 4 bases, with 11 bases between. This CDR3 comprises 12 residues. This CDR3 reads CASRHVSYGYTF. As DNA, the CDR3 is TGTGCCAGCCGACATGTATCCTATGGCTACACCTTC.

This clone showed up just once. The gene calls are TRBV20-1 and TRBJ1-2; D is possibly TRBD1 (5 bases). V lost 5 bases, J lost 14 bases, and 9 bases lay in between. Germline CDR1 reads DFQATT; CDR2 reads SNEGSKA (reference sequence). This CDR3 has 8 amino acids. The CDR3 bases are TGCAGTGCTCCTGGGGGGACCTTC. Residues: CSAPGGTF.

This clone has just a few counts. This sequence joins TRBV5-4 and TRBJ2-3; D possibly corresponds to TRBD2 (6 bases). From germline, CDR1 is SGHNT and CDR2 YYREEE (reference sequence). V lost 2 bases and J 6 bases, leaving 13 bases between the germline ends. This CDR3 is 14 amino acids long. The CDR3 reads CASSFLASWDTQYF. Here the CDR3 DNA reads TGTGCCAGCAGCTTTCTAGCGAGCTGGGATACGCAGTATTTT.